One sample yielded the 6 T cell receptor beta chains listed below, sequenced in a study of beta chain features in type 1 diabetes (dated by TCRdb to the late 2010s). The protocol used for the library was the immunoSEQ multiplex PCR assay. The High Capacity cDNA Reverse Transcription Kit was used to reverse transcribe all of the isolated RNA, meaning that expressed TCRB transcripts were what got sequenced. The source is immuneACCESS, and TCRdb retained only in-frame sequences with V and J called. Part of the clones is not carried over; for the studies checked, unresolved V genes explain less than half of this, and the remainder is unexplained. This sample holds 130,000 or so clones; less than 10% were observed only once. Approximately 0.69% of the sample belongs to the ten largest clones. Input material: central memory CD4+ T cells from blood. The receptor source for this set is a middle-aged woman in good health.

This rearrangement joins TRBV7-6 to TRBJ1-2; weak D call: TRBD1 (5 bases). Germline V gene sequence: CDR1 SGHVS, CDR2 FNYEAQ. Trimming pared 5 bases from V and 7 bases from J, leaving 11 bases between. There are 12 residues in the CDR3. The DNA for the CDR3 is TGTGCCAGCAGCGCCTCAGGGTTTGGCTACACCTTC. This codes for CASSASGFGYTF.

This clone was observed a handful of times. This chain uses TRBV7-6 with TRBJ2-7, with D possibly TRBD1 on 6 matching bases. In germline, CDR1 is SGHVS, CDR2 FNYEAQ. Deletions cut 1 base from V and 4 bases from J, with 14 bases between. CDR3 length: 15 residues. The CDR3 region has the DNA TGTGCCAGCAGCTTAGTTTCAGGGGACCGTTACGAGCAGTACTTC. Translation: CASSLVSGDRYEQYF.

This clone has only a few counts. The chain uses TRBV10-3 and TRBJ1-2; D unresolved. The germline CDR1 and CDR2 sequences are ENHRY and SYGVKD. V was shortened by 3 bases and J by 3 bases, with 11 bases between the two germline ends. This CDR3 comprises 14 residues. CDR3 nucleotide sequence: TGTGCCATCAGTGAACAACCCTTGGACTATGGCTACACCTTC. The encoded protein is CAISEQPLDYGYTF.

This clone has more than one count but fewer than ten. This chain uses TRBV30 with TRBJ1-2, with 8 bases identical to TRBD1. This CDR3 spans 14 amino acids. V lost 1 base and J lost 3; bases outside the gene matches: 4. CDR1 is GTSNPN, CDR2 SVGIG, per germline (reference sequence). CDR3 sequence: CAWSGTDRDYGYTF. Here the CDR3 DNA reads TGTGCCTGGAGTGGAACGGACAGGGACTATGGCTACACCTTC.

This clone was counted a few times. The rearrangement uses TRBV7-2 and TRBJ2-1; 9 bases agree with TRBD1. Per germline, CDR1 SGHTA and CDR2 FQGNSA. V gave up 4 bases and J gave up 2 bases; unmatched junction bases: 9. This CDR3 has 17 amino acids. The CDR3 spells CASSSSLQGAAYNEQFF. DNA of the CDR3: TGTGCCAGCAGCTCCAGCTTACAGGGGGCAGCCTACAATGAGCAGTTCTTC.

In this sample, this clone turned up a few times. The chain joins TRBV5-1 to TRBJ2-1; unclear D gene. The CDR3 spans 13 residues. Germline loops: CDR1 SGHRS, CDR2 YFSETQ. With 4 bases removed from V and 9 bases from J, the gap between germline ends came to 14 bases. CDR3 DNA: TGCGCCAGCAGCACCGGGTCGGGTAGTGAGCAGTTCTTC. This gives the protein CASSTGSGSEQFF.